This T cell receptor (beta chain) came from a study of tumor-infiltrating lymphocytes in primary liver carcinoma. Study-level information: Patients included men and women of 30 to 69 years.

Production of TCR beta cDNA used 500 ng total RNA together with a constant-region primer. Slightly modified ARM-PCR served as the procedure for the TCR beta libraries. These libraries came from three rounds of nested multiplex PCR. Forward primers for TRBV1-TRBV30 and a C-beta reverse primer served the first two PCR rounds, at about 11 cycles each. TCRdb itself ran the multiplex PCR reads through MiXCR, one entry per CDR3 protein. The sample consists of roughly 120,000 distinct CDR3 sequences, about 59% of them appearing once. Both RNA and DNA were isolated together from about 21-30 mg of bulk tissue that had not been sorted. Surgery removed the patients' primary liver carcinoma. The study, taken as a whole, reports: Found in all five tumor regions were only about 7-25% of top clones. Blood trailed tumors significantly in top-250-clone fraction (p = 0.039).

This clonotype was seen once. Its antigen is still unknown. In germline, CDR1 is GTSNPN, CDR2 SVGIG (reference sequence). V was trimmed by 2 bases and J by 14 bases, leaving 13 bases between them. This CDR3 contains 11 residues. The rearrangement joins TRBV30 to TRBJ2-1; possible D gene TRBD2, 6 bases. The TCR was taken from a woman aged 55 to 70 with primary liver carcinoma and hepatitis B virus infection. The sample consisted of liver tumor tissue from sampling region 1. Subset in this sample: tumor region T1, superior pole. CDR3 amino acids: CAWSWPGEKFF. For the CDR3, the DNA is TGTGCCTGGAGTTGGCCGGGGGAGAAGTTCTTC.